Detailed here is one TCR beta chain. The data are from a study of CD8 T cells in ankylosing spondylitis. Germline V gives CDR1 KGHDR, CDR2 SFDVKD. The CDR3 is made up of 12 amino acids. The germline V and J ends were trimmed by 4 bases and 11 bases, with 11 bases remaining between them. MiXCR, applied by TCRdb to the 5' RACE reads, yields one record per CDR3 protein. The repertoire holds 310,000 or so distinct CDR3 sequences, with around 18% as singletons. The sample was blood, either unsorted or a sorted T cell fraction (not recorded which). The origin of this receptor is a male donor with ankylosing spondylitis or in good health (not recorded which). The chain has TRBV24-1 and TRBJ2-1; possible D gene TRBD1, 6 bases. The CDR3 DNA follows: TGTGCCACCAGTGACACCGGGACACAGCAGTTCTTC. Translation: CATSDTGTQQFF.